This TCR beta chain was captured by sequencing in a study of IL-32 and malignant T cell survival in cutaneous lymphoma (dated by TCRdb to the early 2020s). Study-wide context: High-throughput TCR sequencing tested whether surviving TCR Vbeta+ T cells in IL-32 cultures were the malignant clone rather than benign T cells sharing that Vbeta. Samples from two CTCL donors were studied by high-throughput TCR sequencing, and IL-32beta was confirmed to support malignant T cell survival in vitro. General conclusions and limits of the study: The exact culture duration for the TCR-sequenced samples was not stated in the methods. IL-32beta appeared to promote malignant T cell survival in vitro by inducing large CD14+ antigen-presenting cells that lowered apoptosis. Persistence of malignant T cell TCRs after in vitro culture with IL-32beta was shown by TCR sequencing. The kinetics of enhanced malignant T cell survival in culture varied somewhat between CTCL blood donors.

Blood samples came from patients with leukemic cutaneous T cell lymphoma (Sezary syndrome) treated at a US cutaneous lymphoma program. Ficoll centrifugation was used to isolate peripheral blood mononuclear cells from the blood of patients. A word on this clone: No antigen is known for it. The record has no base qualities; no much larger clone is one base away.

Genomic DNA was extracted with the QIAamp DNA Mini kit and was profiled by immunoSEQ with about 85-450 ng of DNA template. As stored in TCRdb, this immuneACCESS dataset retains in-frame rearrangements with V and J assigned. A fraction of the clones does not appear; measured against another copy, unresolved V genes explain less than half of the discrepancy, and the remainder lacks a known reason. This sample holds around 2,400 clones; more than 75% were observed only once. The top ten clonotypes cover around 55% of the sample. In the germline V gene, CDR1 corresponds to MDHEN and CDR2 to SYDVKM. Ends trimmed: V by 4 bases, J by 3 bases; bases unmatched to a gene: 6. From the cysteine through the phenylalanine, the CDR3 covers 15 amino acids. Here the CDR3 DNA is all that survives: 45 bases in frame from base 1.

Specimen: blood, collected on day 0. The clonotype originates from a human donor with cutaneous T cell lymphoma. The sequence is built from TRBV28 and TRBJ1-5, with 7 bases aligning to TRBD1. The CDR3 amino acid sequence is: CASSSRDSLNQPQHF. The base sequence is TGTGCCAGCAGTTCCCGGGACAGCCTCAATCAGCCCCAGCATTTT.